This T cell receptor beta chain was profiled in a study of T cell repertoires and leukemia-associated antigens (dated 2019 in TCRdb). A note on the overall study: About 5.1 to 7 million read pairs and about 3.3 to 5.0 million effective reads were obtained per sample, with roughly 16 million effective reads obtained overall. The study aimed to identify which antigen a TCR Vbeta21 clone previously found in CML patients recognizes, using in vitro peptide stimulation of healthy T cells. The full study reports these points: The antigen specificity and function of the expanded clones were not directly tested, and further investigation of both was required. Across the four groups, there were no significant differences in the numbers of Vbeta genes (roughly 60), Jbeta genes (roughly 13), VDJ rearrangements, or unique CDR3s.

As a first step, CD3+ T cells were rested overnight at approximately 2.5 million cells/mL in RPMI 1640 lacking fetal bovine serum. Following the manufacturer's instructions, MACS immunomagnetic beads were used to pull CD3+ T cells out of the PBMCs. Total RNA was extracted from the cultured T cells using TRIzol reagent. TCRbeta libraries were amplified from RNA by 5' rapid amplification of cDNA ends (5'RACE). Before sequencing, Qubit, an Agilent instrument, and quantitative PCR were used to check library concentration and integrity. A commercial service provider sequenced the qualified libraries on Illumina HiSeq or MiSeq. The authors' analysis ran thus. TCR sequences in each sample were identified with MiXCR version 1.8.2. For a clone to count as qualified, its CDR3 had to be longer than four amino acids, its nucleotide length had to be in-frame, and the clone could not contain a stop codon. A read counted as effective if the read contained the complete CDR3 structure. Expanded clones were validated by RT-PCR with 24 Vbeta primers, GeneScan spectratyping, and Sanger sequencing. The public reads were reprocessed in TCRdb via fastp at Q25 and MiXCR, keeping in-frame beta chains. CDR3 protein duplicates are merged, each entry listing the most common genes and DNA. Here the V and J calls rest on TCRdb's processing, not on the authors' analysis. The sample profile shows 10,000 to 12,000 distinct CDR3 sequences; roughly 43% of them were found once. Together, the top ten hold 25% to 30% of the sample.

This clonotype was recorded many times. Its antigen is unknown. No qualities accompany the bases; no much larger clone lies one base away. The germline V gene encodes CDR1 MGHDK and CDR2 SYGVNS. The CDR3 numbers 13 residues from cysteine through phenylalanine. Solely the CDR3 DNA is kept, with 39 bases framed from the first base. V is cut by 1 base and J by 8 bases, and the space between the germline ends is 11 bases. The sequenced sample consisted of CD3+ T cells sorted from blood and cultured. The rearrangement combines TRBV25-1 with TRBJ1-1, with a weak D call of TRBD1 (6 bases match). The clonotype was recovered from a female donor in good health. The CDR3 has the sequence CASSELGAEEAFF. The DNA is as follows: TGTGCCAGCAGTGAATTGGGGGCAGAGGAAGCTTTCTTT.